Described below is a single T cell receptor beta chain sequence and its context. V lost 4 bases and J lost 3, with 9 bases in between. There are 13 residues in the CDR3. Germline V gene lookup returns CDR1 MNHEY and CDR2 SVGAGI. Under the authors' procedure: Counts of nucleated cells, estimated from reference gene primer amplification, were obtained. Here immunoSEQ multiplex PCR was the method, and the copy in TCRdb shows in-frame clones only, minus some. Clone size and V and J calls were adopted from that table, with D and trimming inferred from the DNA. This table has 150,000 or so clones, approximately 92% appearing once. The sample belongs to a study of blood T cell repertoires in COVID-19. Study-level information: The analysed material was cDNA or gDNA that came from T cells, B-cell-depleted T cells, or PBMCs.

This sequence was found in a man between 18 and 29 years old with COVID-19, enrolled during active disease. The chain employs TRBV6-5 and TRBJ2-5, with TRBD2 as a possible D gene (6 bases). Material: peripheral blood. This CDR3 reads CASSSGVEETQYF. The CDR3 nucleotides are TGTGCCAGCAGTTCGGGGGTTGAAGAGACCCAGTACTTC.